The 4 T cell receptor beta chains below all came from one sample that was sequenced in a study of CD8+CD57+ T cells in acquired aplastic anemia. Profiles of TCR beta VDJ and CDR3 were generated from a genomic DNA template. TCRdb re-called the reads through MiXCR, storing one row per CDR3 protein. The table has about 190,000 distinct CDR3 sequences, 64% seen once. The specimen was sorted CD4+, CD8+, or CD8+CD57+ T cells (not recorded which) from PBMCs. The receptors were gathered from a human donor with severe aplastic anemia or a healthy control (not recorded which).

The chain is built from TRBV19 and TRBJ1-2, with 8 bases that match TRBD1. With 3 bases clipped from V and 8 bases from J, the junction kept 11 bases outside the gene matches. Germline V gene data show CDR1 as LNHDA and CDR2 as SQIVND (reference sequence). This CDR3 has 15 amino acids. CDR3 DNA: TGTGCCAGTAGTATTCTAGTCCCGACAGGGGAAGGCTACACCTTC. It translates to CASSILVPTGEGYTF.

There are many counts of this clonotype. The rearrangement joins TRBV13 to TRBJ1-1; D unresolved. The germline V gene encodes CDR1 PRHDT and CDR2 FYEKMQ (reference sequence). The CDR3 loop spans 13 amino acids. Between the trimmed V and J ends, which lost 6 bases and 5 bases, there was a span of 13 bases. The DNA for the CDR3 is TGTGCCAGCAGAGAGCACCCGAAAACTGAAGCTTTCTTT. Translation: CASREHPKTEAFF.

This clonotype occurred many times. J is TRBJ2-2 and V is TRBV24-1, with TRBD1 as a possible D gene (6 bases). The germline gives CDR1 KGHDR, CDR2 SFDVKD. V dropped 4 bases and J dropped 4 bases, with 12 bases sitting between them. The length of the CDR3 is 15 residues. DNA for the CDR3: TGTGCCACCAGTGACCGGACAGCCGGCACCGGGGAGCTGTTTTTT. This sequence encodes CATSDRTAGTGELFF.

This clonotype was detected a few times. The chain joins TRBV20-1 to TRBJ1-2, with D hard to call. CDR1 DFQATT and CDR2 SNEGSKA come from the germline V gene (reference sequence). V was trimmed by 0 bases and J by 4 bases, leaving 12 bases between them. The CDR3 has 14 amino acids. In nucleotides, the CDR3 is TGCAGTGCTAGAGACCCCCGTCGGGGCTATGGCTACACCTTC. Protein: CSARDPRRGYGYTF.